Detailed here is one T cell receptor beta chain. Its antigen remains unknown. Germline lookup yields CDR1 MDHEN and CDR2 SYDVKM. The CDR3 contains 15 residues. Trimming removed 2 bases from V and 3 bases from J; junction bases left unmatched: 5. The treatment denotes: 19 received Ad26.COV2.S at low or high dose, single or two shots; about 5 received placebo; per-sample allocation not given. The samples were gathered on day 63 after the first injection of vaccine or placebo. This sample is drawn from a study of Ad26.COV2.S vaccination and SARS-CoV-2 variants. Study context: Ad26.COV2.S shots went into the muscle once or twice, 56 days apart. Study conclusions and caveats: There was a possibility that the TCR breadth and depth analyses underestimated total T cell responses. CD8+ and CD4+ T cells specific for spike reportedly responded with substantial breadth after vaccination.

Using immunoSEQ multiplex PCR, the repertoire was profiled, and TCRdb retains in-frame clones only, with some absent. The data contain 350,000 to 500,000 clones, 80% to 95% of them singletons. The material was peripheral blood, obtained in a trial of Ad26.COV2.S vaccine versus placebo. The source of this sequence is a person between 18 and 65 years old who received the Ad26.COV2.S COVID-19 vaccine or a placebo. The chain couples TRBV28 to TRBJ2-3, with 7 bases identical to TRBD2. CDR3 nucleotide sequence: TGTGCCAGCAGTTTACTGGGGGAGGGAACAGATACGCAGTATTTT. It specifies CASSLLGEGTDTQYF.